The TCR beta chain under discussion was sequenced for a study of T cells in Graves' hyperthyroidism and ophthalmopathy. The study, taken as a whole, reports: Among clonotypes expanded in thyroid above 0.001, most were also found in blood.

Trimming removed 0 bases at V and 0 bases at J, with 3 bases between. CDR1 is WNHNN, CDR2 SYGVQD, per germline (reference sequence). This CDR3 region has 14 residues. Hyperthyroidism had been newly diagnosed in patients aged 18 to 65, and its duration was under 2 months. Every diagnosis used clinical symptoms, serum thyroxine and TRAb, thyroid ultrasound and orbital computed tomography. This clonotype showed up just a few times. Its antigen is unidentified. Regions amplified from RNA transcripts were the TCR beta CDR3 regions. RT-PCR in the first round (using the HTBI primer set) targeted the TCR CDR3. A single record per CDR3 protein comes from TCRdb applying MiXCR to the multiplex PCR reads. Of hundreds of thousands of distinct CDR3 sequences in the sample, approximately 15% were seen once.

Sequencing used blood. The V and J genes are TRBV10-1 and TRBJ2-4, with D uncertain. This receptor was obtained from a young woman with Graves' hyperthyroidism. The CDR3 DNA follows: TGCGCCAGCAGTGAGTCGTTAGCCAAAAACATTCAGTACTTC. Its translation is CASSESLAKNIQYF.